These 2 T cell receptor beta chains originate from one sample sequenced in a study of long-term antiretroviral therapy in people with HIV. Assay version v3.0 of immunoSEQ was used, and it was run at survey level. Clones were read by immunoSEQ multiplex PCR, and TCRdb kept only the in-frame ones, dropping some. This sample has 15,000 to 20,000 clones, with about 88% found just once. The specimen comprised unsorted PBMCs, sampled 0.1 years after starting antiretroviral therapy. These receptors came from a man between 18 and 29 years old with HIV.

This sequence joins TRBV2 and TRBJ1-6; D might be TRBD1 (5 bases). Per germline, CDR1 SNHLY and CDR2 FYNNEI. V lost 8 bases, J lost 13 bases, and 18 bases lay in between. The CDR3 extends over 13 amino acids. The chain's CDR3 is CASLQVTAAPLHF. In DNA, the CDR3 is TGTGCCAGCCTACAGGTCACAGCCGCGCCCCTCCACTTT.

The chain employs TRBV7-8 and TRBJ1-2; D is perhaps TRBD1 (6 bases). Germline CDR1 is SGHVS and CDR2 is FQNEAQ. The V gene lost 7 bases and the J gene lost 4 bases, with 16 bases spanning the gap. The CDR3 runs to 14 residues. The CDR3 bases are TGTGCCAGCACCGCGGACAGCACATTCTATGGCTACACCTTC. This codes for CASTADSTFYGYTF.